The sequence of this TCR beta chain was determined in a study of blood T cell repertoires in COVID-19. TCRdb's copy holds only in-frame clones and misses some; the assay was immunoSEQ multiplex PCR. The sample records 300,000 to 400,000 clones, roughly nine tenths being singletons. The Seattle patients, enrolled during active infection, were followed longitudinally. CDR1 and CDR2 from the germline V gene are LGHNA and YSLEER. V was pared by 1 base and J by 5 bases, with 9 bases between. The CDR3 has 14 residues. The sequenced material came from peripheral blood. The TCR sequence derives from a woman aged 30 to 39 with COVID-19, enrolled during active disease. V usage is TRBV4-3 and J usage is TRBJ1-5; a possible D gene is TRBD1 (6 bases). CDR3 residues: CASSQGQEDQPQHF. As DNA, the CDR3 is TGCGCCAGCAGCCAAGGACAGGAGGATCAGCCCCAGCATTTT.